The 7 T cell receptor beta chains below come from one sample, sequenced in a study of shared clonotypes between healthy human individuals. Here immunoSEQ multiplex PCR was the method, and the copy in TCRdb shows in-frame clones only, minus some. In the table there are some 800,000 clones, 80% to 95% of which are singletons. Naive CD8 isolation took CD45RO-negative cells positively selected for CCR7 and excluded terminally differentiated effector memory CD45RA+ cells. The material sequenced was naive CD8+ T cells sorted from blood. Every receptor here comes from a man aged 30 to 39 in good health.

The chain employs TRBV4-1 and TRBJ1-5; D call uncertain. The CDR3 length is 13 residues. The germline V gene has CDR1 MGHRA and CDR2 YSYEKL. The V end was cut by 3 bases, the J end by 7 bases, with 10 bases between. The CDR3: CASSQFSDQPQHF. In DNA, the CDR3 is TGCGCCAGCAGCCAGTTCTCGGACCAGCCCCAGCATTTT.

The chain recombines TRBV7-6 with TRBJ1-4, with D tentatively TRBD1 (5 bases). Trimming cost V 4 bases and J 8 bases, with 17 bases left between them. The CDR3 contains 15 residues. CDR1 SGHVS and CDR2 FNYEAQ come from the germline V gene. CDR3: CASSSFTGQAEKLFF. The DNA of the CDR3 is TGTGCCAGCAGCTCCTTTACGGGGCAGGCCGAAAAACTGTTTTTT.

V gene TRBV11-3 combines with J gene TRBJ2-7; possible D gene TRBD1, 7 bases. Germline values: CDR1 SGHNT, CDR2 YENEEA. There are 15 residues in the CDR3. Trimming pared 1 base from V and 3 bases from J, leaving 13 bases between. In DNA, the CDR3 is TGTGCCAGCAGCTTAGGGGGGGACAGAGACTACGAGCAGTACTTC. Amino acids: CASSLGGDRDYEQYF.

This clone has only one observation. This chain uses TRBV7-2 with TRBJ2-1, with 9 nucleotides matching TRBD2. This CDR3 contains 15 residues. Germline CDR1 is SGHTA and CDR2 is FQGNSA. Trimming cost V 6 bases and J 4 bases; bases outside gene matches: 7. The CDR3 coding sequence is TGTGCCAGCAGTCCCACTAGCGGGTTATACAATGAGCAGTTCTTC. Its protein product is CASSPTSGLYNEQFF. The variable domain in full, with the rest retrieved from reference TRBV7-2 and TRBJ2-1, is GAGVSQSPSNKVTEKGKDVELRCDPISGHTALYWYRQSLGQGLEFLIYFQGNSAPDKSGLPSDRFSAERTGGSVSTLTIQRTQQEDSAVYLCASSPTSGLYNEQFFGPGTRLTVL.

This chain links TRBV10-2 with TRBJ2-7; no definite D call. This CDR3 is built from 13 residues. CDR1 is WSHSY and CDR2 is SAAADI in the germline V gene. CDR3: CSAGPTWDYEQYF. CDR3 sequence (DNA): TGCTCCGCAGGCCCAACATGGGACTACGAGCAGTACTTC.

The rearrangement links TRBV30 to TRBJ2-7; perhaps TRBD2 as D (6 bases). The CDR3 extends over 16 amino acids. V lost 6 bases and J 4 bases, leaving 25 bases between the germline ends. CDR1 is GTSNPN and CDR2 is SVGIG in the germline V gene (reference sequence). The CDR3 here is CACEGPGEGQLYEQYF. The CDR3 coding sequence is TGTGCCTGCGAGGGCCCGGGGGAAGGCCAGCTTTACGAGCAGTACTTC.

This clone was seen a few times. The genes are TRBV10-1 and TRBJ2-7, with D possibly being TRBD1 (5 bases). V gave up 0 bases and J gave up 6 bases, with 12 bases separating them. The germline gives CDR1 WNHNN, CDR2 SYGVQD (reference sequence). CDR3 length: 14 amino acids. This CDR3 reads CASSESSGRAEQYF. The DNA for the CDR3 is TGCGCCAGCAGTGAGTCAAGTGGCAGGGCCGAGCAGTACTTC.